This entry concerns a single T cell receptor (beta chain). Its binding antigen is unknown. No much larger clone is present one base from it, and per-base qualities are unavailable. The data derive from a study of blood T cell repertoires in COVID-19 (dated by TCRdb to 2018 to 2021). About the full investigation: Samples covering the acute and convalescent phases of COVID-19 were provided by collaborators in the United States, Italy and Spain. The prospective study material was composed of cDNA or gDNA derived from T cells, B-cell-depleted T cells, or PBMCs. The dataset comprised deeply sampled blood TCRbeta repertoires from subjects exposed to, actively infected with, or recovered from COVID-19. The repertoires were released in a freely available public database intended as a resource for research on the immune response to SARS-CoV-2. The samples were drawn from the first 160 participants of the ongoing ImmuneRACE study and from 1,254 subjects provided by 6 global collaborators. Sample metadata almost always included a de-identified subject ID, COVID-19 status, age in years and sex. Where available, HLA class I and class II types were taken from metadata supplied by the sample provider and were not determined by assay-based typing.

Results and caveats for the whole study, not just this receptor: Clinical and demographic metadata were provided uncurated, with the amount varying by source and participant.

The CDR3, from cysteine to phenylalanine, totals 14 residues. Here the CDR3 DNA is all that survives: 42 bases in frame from base 1. V was cut back by 3 bases and J by 1 base, leaving a gap of 10 bases between them. The germline V gene supplies CDR1 SGHRS and CDR2 YFSETQ. Collaborating institutions collected whole blood in K2EDTA tubes following their own protocols. For TCRbeta analysis, collaborators shipped samples in one of three forms: frozen whole blood, isolated PBMCs, or DNA extracted from either of those sample types. The immunoSEQ Assay, a bias-controlled multiplex PCR, was used to amplify TCRbeta CDR3 regions from genomic DNA. The paper's processing steps were these. Within the assay, amplification of reference gene primers was used to estimate how many nucleated cells each sample contained. To quantify the absolute abundance of each unique TCRbeta CDR3 rearrangement, sequence reads were collapsed and filtered. For each sample, productive Simpson clonality was calculated by taking the square root of Simpson's diversity index across productive rearrangements. TCRdb mirrors the immuneACCESS table, restricted to in-frame sequences. Some clones are absent from its copies; in checked studies, under half trace to an unresolved V gene, and the reason for the others is unknown. V and J calls and clone size are those listed in that table; D and trimming were worked out from the DNA. The sample table shows 250,000 to 300,000 clones, and 75% to 85% are seen once. The ten most abundant clones make up 5% to 6.5% of the sample.

The TCR was taken from a man in his fifties or sixties with active or convalescent COVID-19. The chain is assembled from TRBV5-1 and TRBJ1-1; a confident D gene designation cannot be given. Sequencing used peripheral blood. The CDR3 corresponds to CASSSRVGNTEAFF. The DNA sequence is as follows: TGCGCCAGCAGCTCGCGGGTGGGGAACACTGAAGCTTTCTTT.